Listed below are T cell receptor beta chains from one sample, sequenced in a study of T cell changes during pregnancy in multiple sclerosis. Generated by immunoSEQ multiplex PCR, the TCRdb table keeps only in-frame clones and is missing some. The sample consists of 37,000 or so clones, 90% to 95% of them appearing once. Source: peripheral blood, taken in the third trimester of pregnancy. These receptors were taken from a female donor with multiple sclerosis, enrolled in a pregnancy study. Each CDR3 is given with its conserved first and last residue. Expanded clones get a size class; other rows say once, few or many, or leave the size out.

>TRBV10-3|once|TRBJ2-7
CAISAGQGPYEQYF
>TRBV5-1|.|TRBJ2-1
CASSLVLAGNNEQFF
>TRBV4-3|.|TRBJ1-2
CASSQDTAGWSYGYTF
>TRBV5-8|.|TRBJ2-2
CASSLKGPGELFF
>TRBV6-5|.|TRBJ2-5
CASSRSRATQETQYF
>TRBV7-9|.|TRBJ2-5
CASSQATGLETQYF
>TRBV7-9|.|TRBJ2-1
CASRGQEGAHYNEQFF
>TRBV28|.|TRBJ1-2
CASSYPLGSHYGYTF
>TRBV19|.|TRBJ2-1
CASSNLSPGQGVYEQFF
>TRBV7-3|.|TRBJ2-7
CASSLYGGGAYEQYF
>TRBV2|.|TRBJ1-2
CASKVVGGVYGYTF
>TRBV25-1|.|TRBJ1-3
CASSETGIGGNTIYF
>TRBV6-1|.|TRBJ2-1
CASSESPVPDNEQFF
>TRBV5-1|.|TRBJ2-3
CASSSSGRGDTQYF
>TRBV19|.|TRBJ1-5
CASRSGTDINQPQHF
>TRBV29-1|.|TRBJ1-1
CSVENPDQGGWYTEAFF
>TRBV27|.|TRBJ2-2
CASSFWRTGELFF
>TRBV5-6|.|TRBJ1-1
CASSSQTGVGGHTEAFF
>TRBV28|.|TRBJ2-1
CASSTTSGRAAEQFF
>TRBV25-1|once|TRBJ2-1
CASSGGTAAWIF
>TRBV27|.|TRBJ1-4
CASNRQGASEKLFF
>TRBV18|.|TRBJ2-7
CASSPVVDSYEQYF
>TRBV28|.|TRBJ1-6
CASSLSRSNSPLHF
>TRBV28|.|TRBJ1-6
CASSSYLIRDSPLHF